A single T cell receptor (beta chain) is shown here with its context. The antigen remains undetermined. Primers for the PCR totalled 60 Vbeta and 13 Jbeta. The protocol was immunoSEQ multiplex PCR, while the TCRdb copy is restricted to in-frame clones and leaves out a portion. The sample carries about 83,000 clones, under 80% recorded once. These data belong to a study of cytomegalovirus exposure and HLA in healthy donors. The germline gives CDR1 GTSNPN, CDR2 SVGIG (reference sequence). The CDR3 extends over 14 amino acids. V lost 3 bases to trimming and J lost 0 bases; unmatched junction nucleotides: 3. Study-wide points: HLA alleles showed associations with around 15,000 TCR beta sequences in a later analysis, at a 0.05 false discovery rate. Compared with the roughly 700-donor mean, an Asian-associated ancestry cluster reportedly had fewer N-insertions, according to a later analysis.

This chain uses TRBV30 with TRBJ1-2; 8 positions agree with TRBD1. The TCR was taken from a man in his sixties in good health and CMV-seronegative. Material for sequencing was PBMCs. As DNA, the CDR3 is TGTGCCTGGAGGGGGACAGGAGCTAACTATGGCTACACCTTC. It specifies CAWRGTGANYGYTF. The whole variable domain, filled in from reference TRBV30 and TRBJ1-2, reads SQTIHQWPATLVQPVGSPLSLECTVEGTSNPNLYWYRQAAGRGLQLLFYSVGIGQISSEVPQNLSASRPQDRQFILSSKKLLLSDSGFYLCAWRGTGANYGYTFGSGTRLTVV.